This TCR beta chain originates from a study of T-cell memory formation after mild COVID-19. Study observations and caveats: There were some responding clones in pre-infection memory, which suggested that cross-reactive memory had joined.

About this clonotype itself: The antigen remains undetermined.

This CDR3 comprises 15 residues. V lost 0 bases to trimming and J lost 5 bases, with 13 bases between them. CDR1 is KGHSH, CDR2 LQKENI, per germline. It was 5'RACE with constant-segment primers that produced the TCR alpha and TCR beta cDNA libraries, which carried sample barcodes and UMIs. One entry per CDR3 protein, called by TCRdb with MiXCR from the 5' RACE reads. This table holds about 130,000 distinct CDR3 sequences, 15% to 20% found once. The rearrangement links TRBV18 to TRBJ2-5; possible D gene TRBD2, 5 bases. Sequencing input: PBMCs or a T cell subset sorted from them (not recorded which). The clonotype was recovered from an adult woman who had mild COVID-19 (a few samples of this study predate the infection). Cell type and time point are not known. This CDR3 reads CASSPPAAWEETQYF. CDR3 DNA sequence: TGTGCCAGCTCACCACCGGCGGCCTGGGAGGAGACCCAGTACTTC.